A selection of T cell receptor beta chains follows, all from one sample in a study of lymphopenia after photon versus proton radiotherapy. Only in-frame clones appear in the TCRdb table, and some are missing; sequencing was by immunoSEQ multiplex PCR. The table records over 50,000 clones, approximately 86% of them present only once. Sequences were derived from peripheral blood, sampled from a patient treated with photon-based radiotherapy. Source of these receptors: a man aged 40-49 years with gastric cancer. Both conserved end residues are part of each CDR3. Fields, in order: D gene, clone size, J gene, V gene, CDR3 length, CDR3 DNA, CDR3 protein. The D gene is left open where the match is weak. Clone size is not always given. Where it is, it says once, few, many or a class for expanded clones.

>TRBD2|NA|TRBJ2-3|TRBV7-2|15
TGTGCCAGCAGCTTAGCGGGGGGGTACTTGGATACGCAGTATTTT
CASSLAGGYLDTQYF
>NA|NA|TRBJ2-3|TRBV7-8|16
TGTGCCAGCAGCCGTGACTCGGAGTCGATTACAGATACGCAGTATTTT
CASSRDSESITDTQYF
>NA|NA|TRBJ1-6|TRBV10-3|14
TGTGCCATCAGTGTCCAGGGAGACAATTCACCCCTCCACTTT
CAISVQGDNSPLHF
>NA|NA|TRBJ1-5|TRBV27|16
TGTGCCAGCAGTCGGTTAGTCGGGACACAGAATCAGCCCCAGCATTTT
CASSRLVGTQNQPQHF
>NA|once|TRBJ2-2|TRBV19|14
TGTGCCAGTAGTTCCCGGGGAAACACCGGGGAGCTGTTTTTT
CASSSRGNTGELFF
>NA|NA|TRBJ1-4|TRBV11-2|15
TGTGCCAGCAGCCCTACGGGGGGGCCTAATGAAAAACTGTTTTTT
CASSPTGGPNEKLFF
>NA|once|TRBJ1-6|TRBV7-3|14
TGTGCCAGCAGTATACAGGGAGGGGGTTCACCCCTCCACTTT
CASSIQGGGSPLHF
>NA|NA|TRBJ2-3|TRBV30|14
TGTGCCTGGGGACCCCAGGTTTCGGCAGATACGCAGTATTTT
CAWGPQVSADTQYF
>NA|NA|TRBJ1-3|TRBV5-1|16
TGCGCCAGCAGCCCATCGGACCTCTATGCTGGAAACACCATATATTTT
CASSPSDLYAGNTIYF
>NA|NA|TRBJ2-5|TRBV6-6|13
TGTGCCAGCAGTAAATTGAGGGGTGAGACCCAGTACTTC
CASSKLRGETQYF
>NA|NA|TRBJ2-5|TRBV21-1|14
TGTGCCAGCAGCAAGGGGGGCGACGCAGAGACCCAGTACTTC
CASSKGGDAETQYF
>NA|NA|TRBJ1-3|TRBV30|13
TGTGCCTGGAGTGCCAGCTCTGGAAACACCATATATTTT
CAWSASSGNTIYF
>TRBD1|NA|TRBJ1-1|TRBV5-1|14
TGCGCCAGCAGCTCCGGGACAGGGATGACTGAAGCTTTCTTT
CASSSGTGMTEAFF
>TRBD1|NA|TRBJ2-1|TRBV11-2|14
TGTGCCAGCAGCCTTCGGGACAGGGCCAATGAGCAGTTCTTC
CASSLRDRANEQFF
>NA|NA|TRBJ1-4|TRBV27|16
TGTGCCAGCAGTTCAAGGTCGGGGGGCGGTAATGAAAAACTGTTTTTT
CASSSRSGGGNEKLFF
>NA|NA|TRBJ1-1|TRBV5-6|14
TGTGCCAGCAGCTTGCCAGGGGAGTGGACTGAAGCTTTCTTT
CASSLPGEWTEAFF
>TRBD2|NA|TRBJ2-2|TRBV5-1|16
TGCGCCAGCAGTCGTAGCGGGGGCCTGAACACCGGGGAGCTGTTTTTT
CASSRSGGLNTGELFF
>TRBD2|NA|TRBJ2-3|TRBV5-4|14
TGTGCCAGCAGCCTCCGACTAGCGGGAGATACGCAGTATTTT
CASSLRLAGDTQYF
>TRBD1|NA|TRBJ2-7|TRBV6-5|14
TGTGCCAGCAGTTACGGGACAGGGACCTACGAGCAGTACTTC
CASSYGTGTYEQYF
>NA|NA|TRBJ2-5|TRBV30|13
TGTGCCTGGTCTAAGGGTAGTGGGGAGACCCAGTACTTC
CAWSKGSGETQYF
>NA|once|TRBJ2-3|TRBV7-2|15
TGTGCCAGCAGCCCGATGGGGGGAAACACAGATACGCAGTATTTT
CASSPMGGNTDTQYF
>TRBD1|few|TRBJ1-1|TRBV30|15
TGTGCCTGGAGTAATTCAGACAGGGGAGAAGCTGAAGCTTTCTTT
CAWSNSDRGEAEAFF
>NA|NA|TRBJ2-1|TRBV5-4|13
TGTGCCAGCAGCTCTCACGGGGGCCGCGAGCAGTTCTTC
CASSSHGGREQFF